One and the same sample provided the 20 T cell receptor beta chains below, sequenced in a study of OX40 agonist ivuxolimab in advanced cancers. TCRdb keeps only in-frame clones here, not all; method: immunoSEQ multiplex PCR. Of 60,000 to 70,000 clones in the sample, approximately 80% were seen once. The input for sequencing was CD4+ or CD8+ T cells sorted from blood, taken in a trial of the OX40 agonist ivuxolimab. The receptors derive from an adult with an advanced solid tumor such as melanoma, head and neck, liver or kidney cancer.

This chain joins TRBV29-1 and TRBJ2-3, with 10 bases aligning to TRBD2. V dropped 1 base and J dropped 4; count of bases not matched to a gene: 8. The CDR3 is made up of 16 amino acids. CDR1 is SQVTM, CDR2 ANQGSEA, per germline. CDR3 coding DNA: TGCAGCGTTGAAGCTAGAAGCGGGGGGGCCGCAGATACGCAGTATTTT. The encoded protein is CSVEARSGGAADTQYF.

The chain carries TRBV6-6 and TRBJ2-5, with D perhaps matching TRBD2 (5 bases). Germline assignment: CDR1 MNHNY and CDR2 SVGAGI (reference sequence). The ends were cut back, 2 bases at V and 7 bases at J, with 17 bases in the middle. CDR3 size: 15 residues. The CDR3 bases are TGTGCCAGCAGTTACGACACCCTTCCGGGGAGGACCCAGTACTTC. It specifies CASSYDTLPGRTQYF.

In DNA, the CDR3 is TGTGCCAGCAGCCCTTGGGCCTCACTACACGAGCAGTACTTC. Its translation: CASSPWASLHEQYF. The chain is built from TRBV9 and TRBJ2-5; no reliable D call. The better agreement between TRBJ2-7 and the DNA end casts doubt on the J call. The CDR3 has 14 amino acids. Germline CDR1 and CDR2: SGDLS and YYNGEE.

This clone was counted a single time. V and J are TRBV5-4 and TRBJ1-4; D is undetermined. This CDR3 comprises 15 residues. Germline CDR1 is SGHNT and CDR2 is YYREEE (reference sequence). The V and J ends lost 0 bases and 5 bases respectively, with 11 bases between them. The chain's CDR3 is CASSLGRRGNEKLFF. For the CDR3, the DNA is TGTGCCAGCAGCTTGGGACGAAGAGGGAATGAAAAACTGTTTTTT.

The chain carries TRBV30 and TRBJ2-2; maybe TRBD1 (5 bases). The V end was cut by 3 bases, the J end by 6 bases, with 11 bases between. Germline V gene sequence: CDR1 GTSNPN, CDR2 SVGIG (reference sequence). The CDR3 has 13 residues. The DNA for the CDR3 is TGTGCCTGGAGGATTGGGGCGGCCGGGGAGCTGTTTTTT. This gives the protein CAWRIGAAGELFF.

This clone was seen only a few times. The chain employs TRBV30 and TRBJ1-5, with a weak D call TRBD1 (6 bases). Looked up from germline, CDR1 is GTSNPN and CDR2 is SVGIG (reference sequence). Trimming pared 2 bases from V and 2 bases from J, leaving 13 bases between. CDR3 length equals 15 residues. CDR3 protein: CAWSTGSGGNQPQHF. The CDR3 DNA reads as TGTGCCTGGAGTACAGGGTCGGGGGGCAATCAGCCCCAGCATTTT.

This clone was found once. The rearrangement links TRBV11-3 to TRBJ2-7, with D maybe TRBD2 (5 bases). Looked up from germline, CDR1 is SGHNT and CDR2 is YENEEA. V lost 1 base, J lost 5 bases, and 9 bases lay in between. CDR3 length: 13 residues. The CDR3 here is CASSLGAAHEQYF. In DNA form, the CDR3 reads TGTGCCAGCAGCTTAGGAGCGGCCCACGAGCAGTACTTC.

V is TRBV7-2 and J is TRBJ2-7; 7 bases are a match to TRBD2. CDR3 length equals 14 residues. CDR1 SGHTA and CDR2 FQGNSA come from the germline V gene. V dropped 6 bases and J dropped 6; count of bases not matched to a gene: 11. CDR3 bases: TGTGCCAGCAGACTGAGGACTAGTTCGACCGAGCAGTACTTC. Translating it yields CASRLRTSSTEQYF. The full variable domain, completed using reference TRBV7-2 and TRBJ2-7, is GAGVSQSPSNKVTEKGKDVELRCDPISGHTALYWYRQSLGQGLEFLIYFQGNSAPDKSGLPSDRFSAERTGGSVSTLTIQRTQQEDSAVYLCASRLRTSSTEQYFGPGTRLTVT.

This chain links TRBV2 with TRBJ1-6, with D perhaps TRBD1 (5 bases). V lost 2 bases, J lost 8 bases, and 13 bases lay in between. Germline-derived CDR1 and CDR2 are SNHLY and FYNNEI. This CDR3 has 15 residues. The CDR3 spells CASSEIEGSHSPLHF. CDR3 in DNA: TGTGCCAGCAGTGAAATTGAGGGGAGTCATTCACCCCTCCACTTT.

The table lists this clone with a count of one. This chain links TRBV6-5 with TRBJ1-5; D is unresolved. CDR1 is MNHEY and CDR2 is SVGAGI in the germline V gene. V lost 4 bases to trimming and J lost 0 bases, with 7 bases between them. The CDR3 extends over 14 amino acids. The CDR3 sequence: CASSFKDSNQPQHF. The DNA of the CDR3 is TGTGCCAGCAGTTTCAAAGATAGCAATCAGCCCCAGCATTTT.

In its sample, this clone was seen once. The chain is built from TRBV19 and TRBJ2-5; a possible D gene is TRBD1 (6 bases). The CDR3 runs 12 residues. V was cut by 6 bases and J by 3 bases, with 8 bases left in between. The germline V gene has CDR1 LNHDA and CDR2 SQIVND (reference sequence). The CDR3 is CASRRGKETQYF. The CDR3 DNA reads TGTGCCAGTAGGAGGGGGAAAGAGACCCAGTACTTC.

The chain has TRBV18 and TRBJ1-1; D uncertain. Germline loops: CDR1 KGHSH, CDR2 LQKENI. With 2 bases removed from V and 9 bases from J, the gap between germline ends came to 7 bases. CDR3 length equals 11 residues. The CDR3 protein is CASSPERQAFF. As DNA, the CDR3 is TGTGCCAGCTCACCAGAACGTCAAGCTTTCTTT. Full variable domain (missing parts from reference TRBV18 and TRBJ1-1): NAGVMQNPRHLVRRRGQEARLRCSPMKGHSHVYWYRQLPEEGLKFMVYLQKENIIDESGMPKERFSAEFPKEGPSILRIQQVVRGDSAAYFCASSPERQAFFGQGTRLTVV.

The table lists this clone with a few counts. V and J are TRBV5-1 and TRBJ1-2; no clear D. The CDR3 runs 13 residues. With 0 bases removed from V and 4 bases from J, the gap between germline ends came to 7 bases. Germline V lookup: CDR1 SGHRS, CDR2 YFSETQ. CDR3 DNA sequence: TGCGCCAGCAGCTTGGGCGCGGCCTATGGCTACACCTTC. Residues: CASSLGAAYGYTF.

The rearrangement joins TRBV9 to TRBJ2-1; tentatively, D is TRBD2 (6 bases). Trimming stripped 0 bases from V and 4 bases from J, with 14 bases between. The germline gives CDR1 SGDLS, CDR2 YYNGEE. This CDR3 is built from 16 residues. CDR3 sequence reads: CASSVDPGTFYNEQFF. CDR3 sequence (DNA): TGTGCCAGCAGCGTAGACCCCGGGACTTTTTACAATGAGCAGTTCTTC.

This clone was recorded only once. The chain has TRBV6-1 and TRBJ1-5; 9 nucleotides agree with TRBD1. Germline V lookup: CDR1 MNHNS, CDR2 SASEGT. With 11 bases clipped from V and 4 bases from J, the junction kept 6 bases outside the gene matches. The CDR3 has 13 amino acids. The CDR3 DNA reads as TGTGCCGCCGGACAGGGGCAGAATCAGCCCCAGCATTTT. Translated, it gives CAAGQGQNQPQHF.

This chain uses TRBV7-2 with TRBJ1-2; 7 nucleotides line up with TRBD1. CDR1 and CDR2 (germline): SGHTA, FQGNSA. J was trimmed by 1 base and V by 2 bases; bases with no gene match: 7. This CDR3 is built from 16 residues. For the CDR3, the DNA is TGTGCCAGCAGCTTAATCCCAGGGGGTGATAACTATGGCTACACCTTC. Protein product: CASSLIPGGDNYGYTF.

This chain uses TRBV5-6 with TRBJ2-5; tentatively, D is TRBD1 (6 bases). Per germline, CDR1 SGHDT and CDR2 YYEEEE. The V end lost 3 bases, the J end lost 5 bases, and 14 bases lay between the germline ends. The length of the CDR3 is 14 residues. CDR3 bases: TGTGCCAGCAGCTCGGGACAACGGTTTGAGACCCAGTACTTC. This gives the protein CASSSGQRFETQYF.

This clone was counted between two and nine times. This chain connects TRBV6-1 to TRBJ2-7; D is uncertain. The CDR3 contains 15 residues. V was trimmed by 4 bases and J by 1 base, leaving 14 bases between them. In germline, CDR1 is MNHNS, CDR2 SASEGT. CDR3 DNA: TGTGCCAGCAGTGCCCATTTGATAGAGTCCTACGAGCAGTACTTC. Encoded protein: CASSAHLIESYEQYF.

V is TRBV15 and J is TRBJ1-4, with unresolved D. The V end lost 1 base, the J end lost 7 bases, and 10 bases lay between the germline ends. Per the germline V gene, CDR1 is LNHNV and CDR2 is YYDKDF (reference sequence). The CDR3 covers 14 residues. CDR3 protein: CATSRVGGVEKLFF. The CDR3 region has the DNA TGTGCCACCAGCAGAGTGGGTGGGGTTGAAAAACTGTTTTTT.

DNA of the CDR3: TGTGCTAGTGGGGAGACCTGGGGGACTGAAGCTTTCTTT. This translates into CASGETWGTEAFF. The rearrangement uses TRBV12-5 and TRBJ1-1; possibly TRBD1 for D (5 bases). This CDR3 spans 13 amino acids. V shed 6 bases and J shed 5 bases, with 13 bases lying between them. CDR1 and CDR2 (germline): LGHNT, FRNRAP.